Below, one T cell receptor (beta chain) is given with its context. Its antigen is still unknown. The CDR3 loop spans 17 amino acids. Losses at the gene ends were 3 bases for V and 5 bases for J; bases not matched to a gene: 12. Germline lookup yields CDR1 LNHNV and CDR2 YYDKDF (reference sequence). The table came from immunoSEQ multiplex PCR; TCRdb's copy has only in-frame clones and leaves some out. There are some 83,000 clones in the sample; around 91% occur only once, and about 0.1% lies in the top ten. These data come from a study of graft-versus-host responses after intestinal transplantation. Turning to the study itself: Transplant recipients had multivisceral, liver-intestinal, or isolated intestinal grafts. Each recipient received anti-thymocyte globulin induction, then tacrolimus and steroids for three to four years.

Study findings and constraints: Circulating GvH clone levels at their peak were associated with HvG declines (early post-transplant).

The sample consisted of unstimulated CD4+ T cells sorted from spleen or lymph node cells, taken before intestinal transplant. The chain couples TRBV15 to TRBJ2-1; 8 bases are a match to TRBD1. The clonotype comes from a human donor who received an intestinal transplant. Here the CDR3 DNA reads TGTGCCACCAGCAGCCTTGGGACAGGTGGTTTAAACAATGAGCAGTTCTTC. It translates to CATSSLGTGGLNNEQFF.